This T cell receptor beta chain was profiled in a study of cytomegalovirus exposure and HLA in healthy donors. About the study: A preliminary data release comprised tens of millions of unique TCRs obtained from HLA-typed donors.

In this sample, this clone turned up once. Looked up from germline, CDR1 is WNHNN and CDR2 is SYGVQD (reference sequence). V shed 0 bases and J 1 base; nucleotides not matched to a gene: 2. This CDR3 comprises 16 residues. Amplification used 60 Vbeta primers and 13 Jbeta primers. TCRdb's copy holds only in-frame clones and misses some; the assay was immunoSEQ multiplex PCR. The sample has 130,000 to 150,000 clones, roughly 83% seen once. The receptor comes from a female donor in good health and CMV-seronegative. The V gene is TRBV10-1, the J gene TRBJ2-3, with TRBD2 identical over 9 bases. Sequencing input: PBMCs. The CDR3 region has the DNA TGCGCCAGCAGTGAGTCTAGCGGGAGTGGCACAGATACGCAGTATTTT. Amino acid sequence: CASSESSGSGTDTQYF.